The 29 T cell receptor beta chains presented below share a single source sample, sequenced in a study of early T cells in non-severe SARS-CoV-2 infection. TCRdb re-called the 5' RACE reads through MiXCR, storing one row per CDR3 protein. The sample has about 54,000 distinct CDR3 sequences, roughly 8% seen once. The source material was whole blood, sampled at baseline. The receptors here all came from an adult who was a healthcare worker with PCR-confirmed SARS-CoV-2 infection or an uninfected control (not recorded which).

There are a few counts of this clonotype. The V gene is TRBV28, the J gene TRBJ1-5, with TRBD1 matching 10 bases. The CDR3 is 15 amino acids. The V and J ends lost 5 bases and 7 bases, in that order; junction bases with no gene match: 8. Germline V CDR1 and CDR2: MDHEN, SYDVKM. CDR3 in DNA: TGTGCCAGCAGTAGACCGGGACAGGGGAACCAGCCCCAGCATTTT. Encoded protein: CASSRPGQGNQPQHF. Complete variable domain (other parts from reference TRBV28 and TRBJ1-5): DVKVTQSSRYLVKRTGEKVFLECVQDMDHENMFWYRQDPGLGLRLIYFSYDVKMKEKGDIPEGYSVSREKKERFSLILESASTNQTSMYLCASSRPGQGNQPQHFGDGTRLSIL.

The rearrangement uses TRBV12-3 or TRBV12-4 and TRBJ1-1; no clear D. The ends were cut back, 1 base at V and 1 base at J, with 7 bases in the middle. This CDR3 has 14 residues. The DNA of the CDR3 is TGTGCCAGCAGTTTAGGGGCACAGAACACTGAAGCTTTCTTT. Its protein product is CASSLGAQNTEAFF.

This clonotype has a handful of counts. This chain uses TRBV7-2 with TRBJ2-3, with a weak D call TRBD2 (6 bases). This CDR3 has 16 residues. Germline V gene sequence: CDR1 SGHTA, CDR2 FQGNSA. Trimming cost V 5 bases and J 1 base, with 16 bases left between them. The CDR3 DNA sequence: TGTGCCAGCAGCGTAACGAGACTAGAGCGCACAGATACGCAGTATTTT. It yields the protein CASSVTRLERTDTQYF.

The chain employs TRBV6-5 and TRBJ1-2, with a tentative D call TRBD1 (6 bases). CDR1 and CDR2 from the germline V gene are MNHEY and SVGAGI. The CDR3 has 13 amino acids. V lost 7 bases and J lost 2, with 11 bases in between. The CDR3 here is CASKVQGNYGYTF. The CDR3 bases are TGTGCCAGCAAAGTTCAGGGGAACTATGGCTACACCTTC.

This clonotype turned up a few times. This chain connects TRBV20-1 to TRBJ2-5; 7 bases map to TRBD2. CDR3 size: 16 residues. V dropped 5 bases and J dropped 1; count of bases not matched to a gene: 13. The V gene's germline CDR1 is DFQATT and CDR2 SNEGSKA (reference sequence). The CDR3 nucleotides are TGCAGTGCTCCCCGGGGGGACCTAGGACTCCAAGAGACCCAGTACTTC. As protein: CSAPRGDLGLQETQYF.

This clonotype was detected only a few times. The V gene is TRBV7-9, the J gene TRBJ2-7; 9 bases agree with TRBD2. The CDR3 extends over 14 amino acids. The germline CDR1 and CDR2 sequences are SEHNR and FQNEAQ (reference sequence). The V segment lost 1 base and the J segment 2 bases; nucleotides outside the gene matches: 0. This chain's CDR3 is CASSLVAGAYEQYF. The CDR3 DNA sequence: TGTGCCAGCAGCTTAGTAGCGGGAGCCTACGAGCAGTACTTC.

The V and J genes are TRBV27 and TRBJ2-2; perhaps TRBD1 as D (5 bases). Deletions cut 2 bases from V and 4 bases from J, with 11 bases between. Germline CDR1 reads MNHEY; CDR2 reads SMNVEV (reference sequence). This CDR3 is 15 amino acids long. The CDR3 spells CASSLNRGITGELFF. CDR3 bases: TGTGCCAGCAGTTTAAATAGGGGCATCACCGGGGAGCTGTTTTTT.

This clonotype has at least ten counts. The V and J genes are TRBV9 and TRBJ2-6; D ambiguous. Deletions cut 0 bases from V and 3 bases from J, with 4 bases between. The V gene's germline CDR1 is SGDLS and CDR2 YYNGEE. The CDR3 covers 14 residues. CDR3 amino acids: CASSVAHGANVLTF. CDR3 sequence (DNA): TGTGCCAGCAGCGTAGCCCATGGGGCCAACGTCCTGACTTTC.

This clonotype was counted only a few times. The chain has TRBV7-9 and TRBJ2-1; TRBD2 matches at 7 bases. The V segment lost 5 bases and the J segment 1 base; nucleotides outside the gene matches: 11. The CDR3 is 17 amino acids. Germline V gives CDR1 SEHNR, CDR2 FQNEAQ (reference sequence). CDR3 amino acids: CASSPFSGGSSYNEQFF. The CDR3 DNA reads TGTGCCAGCAGCCCATTCAGTGGCGGGAGTTCCTACAATGAGCAGTTCTTC.

This clonotype was counted between two and nine times. The chain combines TRBV21-1 with TRBJ1-3. TRBV21-1 corresponds to a pseudogene. This CDR3 comprises 16 residues. This chain's CDR3 is CASSKAHSVPGNTIYF. The CDR3 region has the DNA TGTGCCAGCAGCAAAGCTCACTCAGTTCCTGGAAACACCATATATTTT.

This clonotype was recorded many times. This rearrangement joins TRBV21-1 to TRBJ1-1; TRBD1, the table's D call, was not compared with the DNA. TRBV21-1 is a known pseudogene. The length of the CDR3 is 16 residues. The CDR3 DNA is TGTGCCAGCAGCAAAGACGGGGGGGCGCGAAAAACTGAAGCTTTCTTT. Its protein is CASSKDGGARKTEAFF.

This clonotype was seen at least ten times. J is TRBJ2-5 and V is TRBV20-1, with D possibly being TRBD2 (6 bases). With 3 bases removed from V and 5 bases from J, the gap between germline ends came to 13 bases. Germline V CDR1 and CDR2: DFQATT, SNEGSKA (reference sequence). The CDR3 is made up of 13 amino acids. The CDR3 reads CSASRGGWETQYF. CDR3 nucleotide sequence: TGCAGTGCTAGTCGTGGGGGGTGGGAGACCCAGTACTTC.

Only a few counts were recorded for this clonotype. The CDR3 sequence: CASSYETGRGYTF. The CDR3 DNA is TGTGCCAGCAGTTACGAGACAGGCCGGGGCTACACCTTC. The genes are TRBV6-5 and TRBJ1-2; possible D gene TRBD1, 6 bases. Germline CDR1 reads MNHEY; CDR2 reads SVGAGI. The V and J ends lost 2 bases and 8 bases respectively, with 12 bases between them. The CDR3 runs 13 residues.

This clonotype was counted only a few times. The genes are TRBV20-1 and TRBJ2-7; the match to TRBD2 covers 9 bases. There are 18 residues in the CDR3. Per germline, CDR1 DFQATT and CDR2 SNEGSKA (reference sequence). V was pared by 0 bases and J by 2 bases, with 14 bases of the junction left unmatched. CDR3 coding DNA: TGCAGTGCTAGAGATGCAGGGGAGCTAGCGGGACGTCCCTACGAGCAGTACTTC. The encoded protein is CSARDAGELAGRPYEQYF.

This clonotype was counted ten times or more. This chain links TRBV7-9 with TRBJ2-3; 8 nucleotides match TRBD2. Germline V gene data show CDR1 as SEHNR and CDR2 as FQNEAQ (reference sequence). J lost 5 bases, V lost 2 bases, and 33 bases had no gene match. The CDR3 sequence is 24 residues long. The CDR3 DNA is TGTGCCAGCAGCTTAACGGATGGGAGTTTCGTCCGCGCGCTAAGCGGGAGATTCGGAGATACGCAGTATTTT. Its protein is CASSLTDGSFVRALSGRFGDTQYF.

This clonotype was observed many times. V is TRBV19 and J is TRBJ1-3, with D hard to call. Trimming stripped 10 bases from V and 2 bases from J, with 21 bases between. The CDR3 has 16 amino acids. Germline V gene sequence: CDR1 LNHDA, CDR2 SQIVND (reference sequence). The CDR3 loop reads CATSLGFLEAGNTIYF. Written as DNA, the CDR3 is TGTGCCACCTCCCTGGGGTTCCTGGAAGCTGGAAACACCATATATTTT.

This clonotype was recorded a few times. V gene TRBV5-1 combines with J gene TRBJ2-5; 10 positions match TRBD1. The CDR3 is 14 residues long. J lost 3 bases, V lost 6 bases, and 5 bases had no gene match. CDR1 is SGHRS and CDR2 is YFSETQ in the germline V gene. In DNA form, the CDR3 reads TGCGCCAGCACTGCCGGGACAGGGGAAGAGACCCAGTACTTC. Its translation is CASTAGTGEETQYF.

The chain uses TRBV7-9 and TRBJ2-2; no clear D. CDR1 and CDR2 from the germline V gene are SEHNR and FQNEAQ (reference sequence). Trimming removed 5 bases at V and 6 bases at J, with 13 bases between. CDR3 size: 14 residues. This CDR3 reads CASSLPPRAGELFF. CDR3 coding DNA: TGTGCCAGCAGCCTTCCACCCCGGGCCGGGGAGCTGTTTTTT.

This clonotype was detected a few times. This rearrangement joins TRBV28 to TRBJ1-2; 9 nucleotides match TRBD1. Trimming took 7 bases from V and 5 from J; bases not matched to a gene: 20. Germline lookup yields CDR1 MDHEN and CDR2 SYDVKM. This CDR3 has 18 residues. The CDR3 bases are TGTGCCAGCACCCCCCTGGGTATGGGGACAGGGTCTTCATATGGCTACACCTTC. This sequence encodes CASTPLGMGTGSSYGYTF.

A few counts support this clonotype. The chain carries TRBV30 and TRBJ2-7, with D possibly TRBD1 on 5 matching bases. The germline gives CDR1 GTSNPN, CDR2 SVGIG (reference sequence). Deletions cut 0 bases from V and 5 bases from J, with 17 bases between. CDR3 size: 15 residues. This CDR3 is CAWSVFWQGRNEQYF. The CDR3 bases are TGTGCCTGGAGTGTATTTTGGCAGGGAAGGAACGAGCAGTACTTC.

The rearrangement links TRBV6-6 to TRBJ2-1; 12 bases are a match to TRBD2. The CDR3 totals 17 residues. Unmatched junction bases numbered 12, after V lost 5 bases and J lost 7 bases. Germline V gene lookup returns CDR1 MNHNY and CDR2 SVGAGI (reference sequence). The CDR3 sequence is CASSHGLAGQRGNEQFF. CDR3 coding DNA: TGTGCCAGCAGTCATGGACTAGCGGGACAACGTGGGAATGAGCAGTTCTTC.

The chain uses TRBV25-1 and TRBJ2-3; D remains unclear. V shed 4 bases and J shed 5 bases, with 4 bases lying between them. The CDR3 length is 11 residues. Germline CDR1 and CDR2: MGHDK and SYGVNS. CDR3 sequence reads: CASSVGDTQYF. CDR3 in DNA: TGTGCCAGCAGTGTCGGAGATACGCAGTATTTT.

This clonotype was observed many times. This chain connects TRBV5-1 to TRBJ1-4; TRBD1 is a possible D gene (5 bases). V was pared by 0 bases and J by 8 bases, with 14 bases between. Per the germline V gene, CDR1 is SGHRS and CDR2 is YFSETQ. The CDR3 extends over 15 amino acids. The CDR3 bases are TGCGCCAGCAGCTTGGTGGCAGGGAGTGAAGAAAAACTGTTTTTT. Translating it yields CASSLVAGSEEKLFF.

The table lists this clonotype with many counts. This chain links TRBV20-1 with TRBJ1-5; 7 bases agree with TRBD1. The germline V gene has CDR1 DFQATT and CDR2 SNEGSKA (reference sequence). The CDR3 runs to 14 residues. J lost 5 bases, V lost 0 bases, and 4 bases had no gene match. The CDR3 sequence is CSARDRQGDQPQHF. The CDR3 DNA is TGCAGTGCTAGAGATAGGCAGGGGGATCAGCCCCAGCATTTT.

V and J are TRBV6-6 and TRBJ1-6; D is perhaps TRBD1 (5 bases). Trimming took off 0 bases at V and 5 bases at J, with 17 bases between the two ends. In germline, CDR1 is MNHNY, CDR2 SVGAGI (reference sequence). The CDR3 contains 18 residues. The DNA of the CDR3 is TGTGCCAGCAGTTACTCGTCCCGGTACAGGTTTAATAATTCACCCCTCCACTTT. Its translation: CASSYSSRYRFNNSPLHF.

In this sample, this clonotype turned up many times. This rearrangement joins TRBV18 to TRBJ2-7, with a weak D call TRBD2 (6 bases). The CDR3 is made up of 16 amino acids. The V and J ends lost 4 bases and 4 bases respectively, with 20 bases between them. Germline V gene lookup returns CDR1 KGHSH and CDR2 LQKENI. Here the CDR3 reads CASSREPGLSTYEQYF. CDR3 nucleotides: TGTGCCAGCTCACGCGAGCCGGGACTTAGCACTTACGAGCAGTACTTC.

J is TRBJ2-7 and V is TRBV28, with 7 bases that match TRBD1. The CDR3 covers 15 residues. Germline V gene lookup returns CDR1 MDHEN and CDR2 SYDVKM. Losses at the gene ends were 6 bases for V and 4 bases for J; bases not matched to a gene: 12. The CDR3 region is CASSPPTGSRYEQYF. DNA of the CDR3: TGTGCCAGCAGCCCTCCGACAGGGTCAAGATACGAGCAGTACTTC.

The genes are TRBV5-8 and TRBJ2-2; TRBD1 is a possible D gene (6 bases). CDR1 is SGHTS, CDR2 YDEGEE, per germline. The V end lost 4 bases, the J end lost 14 bases, and 15 bases lay between the germline ends. CDR3 length: 12 amino acids. The CDR3 protein is CASSLETGKLFF. CDR3 in DNA: TGTGCCAGCAGCCTGGAAACAGGGAAACTGTTTTTT.

The chain carries TRBV6-6 and TRBJ2-7; possibly TRBD1 for D (6 bases). The CDR3 spans 16 residues. V lost 5 bases, J lost 0 bases, and 17 bases lay in between. The germline gives CDR1 MNHNY, CDR2 SVGAGI (reference sequence). The CDR3 spells CASSMDSQPHSYEQYF. The CDR3, as DNA: TGTGCCAGCAGTATGGACAGCCAACCACACTCCTACGAGCAGTACTTC.